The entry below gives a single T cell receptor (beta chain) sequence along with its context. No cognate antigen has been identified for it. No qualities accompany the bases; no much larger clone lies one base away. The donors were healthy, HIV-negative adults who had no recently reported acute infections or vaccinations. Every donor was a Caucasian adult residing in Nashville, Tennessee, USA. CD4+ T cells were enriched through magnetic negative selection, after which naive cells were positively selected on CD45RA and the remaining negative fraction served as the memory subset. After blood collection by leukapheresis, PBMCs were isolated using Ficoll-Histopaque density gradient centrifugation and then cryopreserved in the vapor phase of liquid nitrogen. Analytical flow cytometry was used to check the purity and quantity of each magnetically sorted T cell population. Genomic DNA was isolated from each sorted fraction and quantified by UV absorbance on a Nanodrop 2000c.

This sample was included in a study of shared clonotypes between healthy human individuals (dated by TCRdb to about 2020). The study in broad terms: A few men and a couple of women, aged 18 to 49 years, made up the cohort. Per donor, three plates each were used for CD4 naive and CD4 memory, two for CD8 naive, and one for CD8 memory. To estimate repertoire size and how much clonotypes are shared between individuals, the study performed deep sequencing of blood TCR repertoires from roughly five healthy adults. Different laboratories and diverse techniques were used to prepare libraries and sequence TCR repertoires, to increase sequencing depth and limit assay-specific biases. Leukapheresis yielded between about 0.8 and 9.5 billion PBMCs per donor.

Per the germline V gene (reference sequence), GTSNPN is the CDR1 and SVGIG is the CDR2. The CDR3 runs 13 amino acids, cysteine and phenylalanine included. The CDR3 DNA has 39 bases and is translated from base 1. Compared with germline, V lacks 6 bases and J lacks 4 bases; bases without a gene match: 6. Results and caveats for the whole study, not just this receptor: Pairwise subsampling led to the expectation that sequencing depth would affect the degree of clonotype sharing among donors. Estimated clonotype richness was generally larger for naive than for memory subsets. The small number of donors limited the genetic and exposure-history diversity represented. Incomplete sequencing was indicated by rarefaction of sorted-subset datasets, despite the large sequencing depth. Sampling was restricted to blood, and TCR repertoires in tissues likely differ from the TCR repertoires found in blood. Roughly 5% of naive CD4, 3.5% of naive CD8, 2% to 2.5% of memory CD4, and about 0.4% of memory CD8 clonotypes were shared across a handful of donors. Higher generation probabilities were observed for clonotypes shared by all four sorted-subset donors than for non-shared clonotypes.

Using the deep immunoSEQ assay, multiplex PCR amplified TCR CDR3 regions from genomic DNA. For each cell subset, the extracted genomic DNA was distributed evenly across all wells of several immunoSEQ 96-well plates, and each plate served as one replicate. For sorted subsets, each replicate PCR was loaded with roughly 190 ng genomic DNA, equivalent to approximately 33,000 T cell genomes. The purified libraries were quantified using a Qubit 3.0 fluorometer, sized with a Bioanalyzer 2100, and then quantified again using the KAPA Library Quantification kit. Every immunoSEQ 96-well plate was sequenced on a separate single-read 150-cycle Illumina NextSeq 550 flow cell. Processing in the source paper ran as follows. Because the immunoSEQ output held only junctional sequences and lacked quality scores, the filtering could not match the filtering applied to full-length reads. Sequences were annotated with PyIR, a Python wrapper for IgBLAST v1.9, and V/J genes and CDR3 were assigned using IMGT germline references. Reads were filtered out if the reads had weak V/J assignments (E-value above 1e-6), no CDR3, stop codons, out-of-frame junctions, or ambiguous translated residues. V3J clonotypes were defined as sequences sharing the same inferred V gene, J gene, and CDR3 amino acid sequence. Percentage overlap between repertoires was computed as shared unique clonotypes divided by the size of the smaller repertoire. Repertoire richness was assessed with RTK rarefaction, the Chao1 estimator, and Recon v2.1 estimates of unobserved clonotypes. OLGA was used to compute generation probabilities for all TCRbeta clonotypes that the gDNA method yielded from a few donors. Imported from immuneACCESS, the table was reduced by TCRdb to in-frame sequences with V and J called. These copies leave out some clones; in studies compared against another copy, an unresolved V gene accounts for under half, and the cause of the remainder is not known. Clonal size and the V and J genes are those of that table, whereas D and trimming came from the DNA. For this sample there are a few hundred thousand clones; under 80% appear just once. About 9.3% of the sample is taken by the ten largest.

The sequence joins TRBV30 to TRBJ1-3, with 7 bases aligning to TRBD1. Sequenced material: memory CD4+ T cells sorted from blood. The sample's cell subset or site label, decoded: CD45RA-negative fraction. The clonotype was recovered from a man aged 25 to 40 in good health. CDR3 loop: CACHRGGGNTIYF. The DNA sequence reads TGTGCCTGCCACAGGGGAGGCGGAAACACCATATATTTT.